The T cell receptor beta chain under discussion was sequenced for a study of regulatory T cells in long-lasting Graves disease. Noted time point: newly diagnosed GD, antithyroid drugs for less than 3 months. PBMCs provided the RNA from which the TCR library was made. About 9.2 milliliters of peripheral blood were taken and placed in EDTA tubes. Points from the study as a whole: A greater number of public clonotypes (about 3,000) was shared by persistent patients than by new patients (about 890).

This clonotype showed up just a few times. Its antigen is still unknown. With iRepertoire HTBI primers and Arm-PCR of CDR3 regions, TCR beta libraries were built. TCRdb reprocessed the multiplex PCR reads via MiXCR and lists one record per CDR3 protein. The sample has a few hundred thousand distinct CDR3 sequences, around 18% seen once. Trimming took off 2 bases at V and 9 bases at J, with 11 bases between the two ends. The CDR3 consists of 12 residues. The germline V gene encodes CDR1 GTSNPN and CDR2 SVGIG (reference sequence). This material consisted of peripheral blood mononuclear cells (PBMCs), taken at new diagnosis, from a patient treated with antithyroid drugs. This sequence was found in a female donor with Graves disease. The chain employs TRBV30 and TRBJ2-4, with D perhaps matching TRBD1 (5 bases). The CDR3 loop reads CAWSPQGVIQYF. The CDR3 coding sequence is TGTGCCTGGAGTCCCCAGGGTGTCATTCAGTACTTC.